What follows is one T cell receptor (beta chain) and its context. These data belong to a study of blood T cell repertoires in COVID-19. As for the study in general: Both acute and convalescent COVID-19 samples were obtained from the United States, Italy and Spain. The analysed material was cDNA or gDNA that came from T cells, B-cell-depleted T cells, or PBMCs.

V gave up 0 bases and J gave up 7 bases, with 11 bases separating them. Germline CDR1 is SGHRS and CDR2 is YFSETQ. The CDR3 consists of 14 residues. Only in-frame clones appear in the TCRdb table, and some are missing; sequencing was by immunoSEQ multiplex PCR. This table has some 300,000 clones, 88% appearing once. Individuals aged roughly 18 to 95 years were recruited from about two dozen US areas. Self-reported history from a screening survey and questionnaire set each donor's cohort. Input material: PBMCs or T cells enriched from blood (not recorded which). The chain is built from TRBV5-1 and TRBJ2-1; the D is unclear. The origin of this receptor is an older woman in a cohort exposed to, infected with or recovered from COVID-19 (not recorded which). Here the CDR3 DNA reads TGCGCCAGCAGCTTGGTTCAGGCGATGAATGAGCAGTTCTTC. Encoded protein: CASSLVQAMNEQFF.